Listed below are T cell receptor beta chains from one sample, sequenced in a study of T-cell memory formation after mild COVID-19. Each CDR3 protein is one row after TCRdb ran MiXCR on the 5' RACE reads. Of approximately 570,000 distinct CDR3 sequences listed, 18% are singletons. Source material: PBMCs or a T cell subset sorted from them (not recorded which). The receptors originated from an adult woman who had mild COVID-19 (a few samples of this study predate the infection). Cell type and time point are not known. Each CDR3 is given with its conserved first and last residue. The order of the fields is clone size, V gene, D gene, J gene, CDR3 DNA, CDR3 protein. A D gene is named only where the DNA matches it firmly. The listing skips clone size in some rows; elsewhere it reads once, few, many or a size class.

size: -; V: TRBV7-2; D: -; J: TRBJ2-3; DNA: TGTGCCAGCAGCCGAGGGAGCGGGAGCACAGATACGCAGTATTTT; CDR3: CASSRGSGSTDTQYF
size: few; V: TRBV3-1; D: -; J: TRBJ2-6; DNA: TGTGCCAGCAGCCCGAGTGGGCCCCGGCGATCTGGGGCCAACGTCCTGACTTTC; CDR3: CASSPSGPRRSGANVLTF
size: -; V: TRBV12-3/TRBV12-4; D: -; J: TRBJ2-5; DNA: TGTACCAGCAGCCAGGGGAATTGGGAGACCCAGTACTTC; CDR3: CTSSQGNWETQYF
size: -; V: TRBV24-1; D: -; J: TRBJ2-7; DNA: TGTGCCACCAGTGAAGGGGGGCGTTACGAGCAGTACTTC; CDR3: CATSEGGRYEQYF
size: -; V: TRBV5-4; D: -; J: TRBJ2-3; DNA: TGTGCCAGCAGCTTGGGGACACACACAGATACGCAGTATTTT; CDR3: CASSLGTHTDTQYF
size: -; V: TRBV7-3; D: TRBD1; J: TRBJ2-3; DNA: TGTGCCAGCAGCTTAGGTGGGGCCAGGACAGGGATCGCGGATACGCAGTATTTT; CDR3: CASSLGGARTGIADTQYF
size: few; V: TRBV20-1; D: TRBD2; J: TRBJ2-7; DNA: TGCAGTGCTAGAGGGCGACTAGCAGAATACGAGCAGTACTTC; CDR3: CSARGRLAEYEQYF
size: few; V: TRBV7-3; D: -; J: TRBJ2-1; DNA: TGTGCCAGCAGCCCTCCGGAAGGTGCAGAGCAGTTCTTC; CDR3: CASSPPEGAEQFF
size: few; V: TRBV24-1; D: -; J: TRBJ2-1; DNA: TGTGCCACCAGTGACCCCAGGGGGGGCTCCTACAATGAGCAGTTCTTC; CDR3: CATSDPRGGSYNEQFF
size: -; V: TRBV4-1; D: TRBD2; J: TRBJ2-3; DNA: TGCGCCAGCAGCGTAGCGGGAGGGCGAGATACGCAGTATTTT; CDR3: CASSVAGGRDTQYF
size: -; V: TRBV6-5; D: -; J: TRBJ2-3; DNA: TGTGCCAGCACTGTTCGCTCAGGGCCCCCAGATACGCAGTATTTT; CDR3: CASTVRSGPPDTQYF
size: -; V: TRBV19; D: TRBD2; J: TRBJ2-2; DNA: TGTGCCAGTAGTATAGATCCCTGGCGGCGACTAGCGGGGAACACCGGGGAGCTGTTTTTT; CDR3: CASSIDPWRRLAGNTGELFF
size: few; V: TRBV3-1; D: -; J: TRBJ1-1; DNA: TGTGCCAGCAGACCACCGGGATGGAACACTGAAGCTTTCTTT; CDR3: CASRPPGWNTEAFF
size: few; V: TRBV5-6; D: -; J: TRBJ1-2; DNA: TGTGCCAGCAGCGGGGAAGACTATGGCTACACCTTC; CDR3: CASSGEDYGYTF
size: -; V: TRBV10-3; D: TRBD2; J: TRBJ2-1; DNA: TGTGCCATCGGGACTAGCCTAACCAATGAGCAGTTCTTC; CDR3: CAIGTSLTNEQFF
size: few; V: TRBV7-9; D: TRBD1; J: TRBJ2-7; DNA: TGTGCCAGCAGCTCTCCGGGACAGTTGTCCTACGAGCAGTACTTC; CDR3: CASSSPGQLSYEQYF
size: -; V: TRBV4-2; D: TRBD1; J: TRBJ1-6; DNA: TGTGCCAGCAGCCGAGAAGGTGCAAGTGGGACAGTGAGATATAATTCACCCCTCCACTTT; CDR3: CASSREGASGTVRYNSPLHF
size: few; V: TRBV6-6; D: -; J: TRBJ2-5; DNA: TGTGCCAGCAGGGAGGAGGGGGAGACCCAGTACTTC; CDR3: CASREEGETQYF